The 18 T cell receptor beta chains presented below share a single source sample, sequenced in a study of T cells in Graves' hyperthyroidism and ophthalmopathy. It was RNA transcripts that yielded the amplified TCR beta CDR3 regions. The primer set for the first-round RT-PCR of the TCR CDR3 was HTBI. TCRdb re-analysed the multiplex PCR reads in MiXCR, keeping a single row per CDR3 protein. The table has hundreds of thousands of distinct CDR3 sequences, less than 15% seen once. Input material: blood. All receptors derive from a woman under 30 with Graves' hyperthyroidism.

This sequence joins TRBV15 and TRBJ2-7; no definite D call. The CDR3 is 13 residues long. CDR1 and CDR2 from the germline V gene are LNHNV and YYDKDF (reference sequence). Trimming shortened V by 0 bases and J by 7 bases, and 10 bases separated the two germline ends. Here the CDR3 reads CATSRDSSSEQYF. CDR3 nucleotides: TGTGCCACCAGCAGAGATTCTAGTTCAGAGCAGTACTTC.

The chain uses TRBV6-2 or TRBV6-3 and TRBJ2-1, with D perhaps TRBD2 (5 bases). The CDR3 consists of 15 residues. Per germline, CDR1 MNHEY and CDR2 SVGEGT. Trimming removed 0 bases from V and 3 bases from J, with 9 bases in between. In DNA form, the CDR3 reads TGTGCCAGCAGTTACTCTAGCGCGTACTACAATGAGCAGTTCTTC. Translated, it gives CASSYSSAYYNEQFF.

In its sample, this clonotype was seen a few times. Written as DNA, the CDR3 is TGTGCCAGCACCCTCCGGGGTCGGGAGAACACCGGGGAGCTGTTTTTT. Protein: CASTLRGRENTGELFF. V gene TRBV27 combines with J gene TRBJ2-2, with D possibly TRBD2 on 5 matching bases. With 7 bases removed from V and 1 base from J, the gap between germline ends came to 16 bases. CDR3 length: 16 residues. Germline loops: CDR1 MNHEY, CDR2 SMNVEV (reference sequence).

The rearrangement joins TRBV29-1 to TRBJ2-3; TRBD2 aligns across 10 bases. The junction had 2 bases not matched to a gene; V was cut back by 4 bases and J by 4 bases. Germline V lookup: CDR1 SQVTM, CDR2 ANQGSEA. The CDR3 is 13 amino acids. Here the CDR3 reads CSVGTSGPDTQYF. In nucleotides, the CDR3 is TGCAGCGTTGGGACTAGCGGTCCAGATACGCAGTATTTT.

This clonotype was seen a few times. V usage is TRBV6-1 and J usage is TRBJ1-4; 9 nucleotides align to TRBD1. This CDR3 has 14 amino acids. CDR1 is MNHNS and CDR2 is SASEGT in the germline V gene. Trimming removed 10 bases from V and 4 bases from J; junction bases left unmatched: 7. CDR3 coding DNA: TGTGCCACCTCACTGACAGGGGGTAATGAAAAACTGTTTTTT. Its translation: CATSLTGGNEKLFF.

The chain joins TRBV19 to TRBJ1-5; D call uncertain. CDR1 and CDR2 from the germline V gene are LNHDA and SQIVND (reference sequence). The CDR3 contains 12 residues. Deletions cut 6 bases from V and 6 bases from J, with 9 bases between. This CDR3 reads CASRRGSQPQHF. Written as DNA, the CDR3 is TGTGCCAGTAGGCGCGGTAGTCAGCCCCAGCATTTT.

A remark on this clonotype: A much larger clone is a single base away; this may be a read error. V and J are TRBV19 and TRBJ2-1, with 12 nucleotides matching TRBD2. Germline CDR1 LNHDA, CDR2 SQIVND (reference sequence). Trimming cost V 4 bases and J 9 bases; bases outside gene matches: 7. The CDR3 length is 15 residues. The CDR3 sequence: CASSTTSGRIVEQFF. DNA of the CDR3: TGTGCCAGTAGTACGACTAGCGGGAGAATCGTTGAGCAGTTCTTC.

V gene TRBV20-1 combines with J gene TRBJ2-1; TRBD2 matches 11 bases. Looked up from germline, CDR1 is DFQATT and CDR2 is SNEGSKA (reference sequence). Germline trimming cut 6 bases from V and 3 bases from J; bases unmatched to any gene: 13. This CDR3 has 17 residues. Written as DNA, the CDR3 is TGCAGTGCAAGAAAACCCACCGGGACTAGCGGCTACAATGAGCAGTTCTTC. This encodes CSARKPTGTSGYNEQFF.

This clonotype was seen ten or more times. CDR3 sequence (DNA): TGTGCCAGCTCACCCCGACAGGTGACTAACTATGGCTACACCTTC. Translated: CASSPRQVTNYGYTF. This chain joins TRBV18 and TRBJ1-2; D possibly corresponds to TRBD1 (6 bases). The V end lost 3 bases, the J end lost 0 bases, and 11 bases lay between the germline ends. The germline CDR1 and CDR2 sequences are KGHSH and LQKENI. This CDR3 region has 15 residues.

About this clonotype itself: This may arise from a read error, as a much more abundant clone is one base away. The V gene is TRBV20-1, the J gene TRBJ1-1, with 9 positions matching TRBD1. The CDR3 runs to 13 residues. CDR1 and CDR2 from the germline V gene are DFQATT and SNEGSKA (reference sequence). Losses at the gene ends were 3 bases for V and 7 bases for J; bases not matched to a gene: 6. The chain's CDR3 is CSASSDRGFEAFF. CDR3 nucleotides: TGCAGTGCTAGCTCGGACAGGGGCTTTGAAGCTTTCTTT.

This clonotype occurred a few times. The chain carries TRBV7-9 and TRBJ2-5; perhaps TRBD1 as D (5 bases). Trimming pared 5 bases from V and 0 bases from J, leaving 10 bases between. The CDR3 covers 14 residues. Germline values: CDR1 SEHNR, CDR2 FQNEAQ (reference sequence). DNA of the CDR3: TGTGCCAGCAGCACGACAGACTACCAAGAGACCCAGTACTTC. Protein product: CASSTTDYQETQYF.

In this sample, this clonotype turned up once. A much larger clone lies one base from this, so it may be a read error. The rearrangement uses TRBV5-6 and TRBJ1-1; D ambiguous. Germline V CDR1 and CDR2: SGHDT, YYEEEE. This CDR3 has 13 amino acids. The CDR3 DNA is TGTGCCAGCAGGGTTTCCTTGAACACTGAAGCTTCCTTT. Its protein is CASRVSLNTEASF.

This chain uses TRBV6-1 with TRBJ2-3; D unresolved. V was clipped by 6 bases and J by 2 bases, with 12 bases between them. The CDR3 covers 14 residues. Per germline, CDR1 MNHNS and CDR2 SASEGT. The CDR3, as DNA: TGTGCCAGCAGACCCGACGGCCCCACAGATACGCAGTATTTT. Its translation: CASRPDGPTDTQYF.

This clonotype was observed a few times. The gene calls are TRBV7-9 and TRBJ2-1; 8 bases map to TRBD2. The germline CDR1 and CDR2 sequences are SEHNR and FQNEAQ (reference sequence). V gave up 1 base and J gave up 5 bases; unmatched junction bases: 16. The CDR3 extends over 19 amino acids. CDR3 amino acids: CASSLVLLQLAGANNEQFF. The CDR3, as DNA: TGTGCCAGCAGCTTAGTCCTCCTCCAGCTAGCGGGCGCTAACAATGAGCAGTTCTTC.

The gene calls are TRBV5-1 and TRBJ2-1; 10 nucleotides align to TRBD1. This CDR3 region has 13 residues. The germline CDR1 and CDR2 sequences are SGHRS and YFSETQ. V was clipped by 4 bases and J by 8 bases; unmatched bases: 3. CDR3 DNA: TGCGCCAGCAGCGCGACAGGGGGCTATGAGCAGTTCTTC. It specifies CASSATGGYEQFF.

The gene calls are TRBV24-1 and TRBJ2-2; D gene ambiguous. Germline CDR1 reads KGHDR; CDR2 reads SFDVKD. V was trimmed by 3 bases and J by 6 bases, leaving 19 bases between them. This CDR3 contains 17 residues. The CDR3 DNA sequence: TGTGCCACCAGTGATCCCTCAGGCGCCAGGCTGGCCGGGGAGCTGTTTTTT. Translation: CATSDPSGARLAGELFF.

This clonotype was seen only a few times. This chain connects TRBV6-1 to TRBJ2-7, with TRBD1 identical over 8 bases. The CDR3 is 17 amino acids. Germline assignment: CDR1 MNHNS and CDR2 SASEGT. The trim removed 5 bases at V and 3 bases at J, leaving 15 bases unmatched. The CDR3 sequence: CASSYKWTGLKDYEQYF. CDR3 in DNA: TGTGCCAGCAGTTATAAGTGGACAGGGCTCAAAGACTACGAGCAGTACTTC.

This clonotype was detected ten times or more. This sequence joins TRBV6-1 and TRBJ2-1; 8 nucleotides align to TRBD2. V trimming: 2 bases; J trimming: 0 bases; junction bases outside the gene matches: 9. Per the germline V gene, CDR1 is MNHNS and CDR2 is SASEGT. This CDR3 contains 18 residues. The CDR3 reads CASSEPASGRTSYNEQFF. DNA for the CDR3: TGTGCCAGCAGTGAACCGGCTAGCGGGCGAACCTCCTACAATGAGCAGTTCTTC.